These 14 T cell receptor beta chains originate from one sample sequenced in a study of response to subunit inactivated influenza vaccine. MiXCR, run by TCRdb on the RT-PCR reads, gives a single entry per CDR3 protein. The sample includes around 710,000 distinct CDR3 sequences, approximately 15% of them seen just once. The material sequenced was PBMCs from blood, taken approximately 15 days before vaccination. These receptors came from a man aged 50 or older who received an inactivated influenza vaccine.

The V call is TRBV28, the J call TRBJ2-7; perhaps TRBD2 as D (5 bases). Germline V gene lookup returns CDR1 MDHEN and CDR2 SYDVKM. Trimming shortened V by 2 bases and J by 2 bases, and 19 bases separated the two germline ends. The length of the CDR3 is 17 residues. DNA of the CDR3: TGTGCCAGCAGTTTAGGGTATGAGGGCATCTTGACCTACGAGCAGTACTTC. Translated: CASSLGYEGILTYEQYF.

This clonotype was seen only a few times. The V gene is TRBV19, the J gene TRBJ2-3; D possibly corresponds to TRBD1 (6 bases). The CDR3 totals 15 residues. V was pared by 5 bases and J by 1 base, with 13 bases between. CDR1 is LNHDA, CDR2 SQIVND, per germline (reference sequence). This CDR3 is CASSFGTPRTDTQYF. CDR3 in DNA: TGTGCCAGTAGTTTCGGGACACCTCGCACAGATACGCAGTATTTT.

The V call is TRBV20-1, the J call TRBJ2-1, with D perhaps TRBD2 (6 bases). Trimming shortened V by 4 bases and J by 4 bases, and 11 bases separated the two germline ends. Germline assignment: CDR1 DFQATT and CDR2 SNEGSKA (reference sequence). This CDR3 comprises 13 residues. CDR3 residues: CSAISGSYNEQFF. The CDR3, as DNA: TGCAGTGCTATCAGCGGGTCTTACAATGAGCAGTTCTTC.

CDR3 amino acids: CASRTTGAQPQHF. In DNA, the CDR3 is TGTGCCAGCAGGACCACAGGGGCTCAGCCCCAGCATTTT. The rearrangement joins TRBV6-6 to TRBJ1-5, with 7 positions matching TRBD1. Germline assignment: CDR1 MNHNY and CDR2 SVGAGI (reference sequence). Trimming cost V 6 bases and J 6 bases; bases outside gene matches: 5. This CDR3 is 13 amino acids long.

The J gene is TRBJ2-3, the V gene TRBV28; a weak D match, TRBD2 (6 bases). CDR3 length: 14 amino acids. Trimming left V 7 bases short and J 0 bases short, with 11 bases between. Looked up from germline, CDR1 is MDHEN and CDR2 is SYDVKM. The CDR3 bases are TGTGCCAGCACCGTGGGGGGTAGCACAGATACGCAGTATTTT. Its protein is CASTVGGSTDTQYF.

This clonotype occurred many times. This may be a read error, as it is one base from a much larger clone. V is TRBV12-3 or TRBV12-4 and J is TRBJ2-1, with 16 bases fitting TRBD2. The CDR3 extends over 19 amino acids. In DNA, the CDR3 is TGTACCAGCAGTTCAGGGACTAGCGGGAGGGCCAGGTCCTACAATGAGCAGTTCTTC. Protein: CTSSSGTSGRARSYNEQFF.

This chain joins TRBV14 and TRBJ2-5; D is uncertain. Germline loops: CDR1 SGHDN, CDR2 FVKESK. V was trimmed by 4 bases and J by 1 base, leaving 13 bases between them. This CDR3 is 15 amino acids long. CDR3 bases: TGTGCCAGCAGCCTAAGTATACGCCTCCAAGAGACCCAGTACTTC. As protein: CASSLSIRLQETQYF.

The chain couples TRBV12-3 or TRBV12-4 to TRBJ2-7; perhaps TRBD1 as D (5 bases). The length of the CDR3 is 16 residues. Trimming removed 1 base from V and 4 bases from J, with 17 bases in between. CDR3: CASSLGPSGSAYEQYF. CDR3 DNA: TGTGCCAGCAGTTTAGGCCCCTCAGGGTCTGCATACGAGCAGTACTTC.

This clonotype was counted at least ten times. V is TRBV6-2 or TRBV6-3 and J is TRBJ1-1; the D is unclear. This CDR3 comprises 11 residues. Trimming took 0 bases from V and 11 from J, leaving 7 bases between them. Germline lookup yields CDR1 MNHEY and CDR2 SVGEGT. The CDR3 region is CASSYSGRAFF. The CDR3 DNA is TGTGCCAGCAGTTACTCGGGGAGGGCTTTCTTT.

The gene calls are TRBV7-8 and TRBJ2-7; a possible D gene is TRBD2 (5 bases). This CDR3 has 16 residues. Germline CDR1 reads SGHVS; CDR2 reads FQNEAQ. The V and J ends lost 0 bases and 2 bases respectively, with 14 bases between them. The CDR3: CASSLAGGRPTYEQYF. The CDR3 DNA is TGTGCCAGCAGCTTAGCTGGTGGGAGACCCACCTACGAGCAGTACTTC.

This chain connects TRBV12-3 or TRBV12-4 to TRBJ1-4; TRBD1 matches 8 bases. The V segment lost 1 base and the J segment 8 bases; nucleotides outside the gene matches: 6. The CDR3 length is 15 residues. The CDR3, as DNA: TGTGCCAGCAGTTTAGACCTGGACAGGGTCGAAAAACTGTTTTTT. This encodes CASSLDLDRVEKLFF.

V usage is TRBV24-1 and J usage is TRBJ2-3, with 11 positions matching TRBD1. Germline CDR1 KGHDR, CDR2 SFDVKD. Trimming at V came to 2 bases and at J to 5 bases, leaving 14 bases not matched to a gene. This CDR3 is built from 19 residues. CDR3 loop: CATSDYPGQGVRVEDTQYF. The CDR3 DNA follows: TGTGCCACCAGTGATTACCCGGGACAGGGGGTAAGGGTGGAAGATACGCAGTATTTT.

In this sample, this clonotype turned up a few times. CDR3 protein: CAISGGSGAENYNEQFF. In DNA form, the CDR3 reads TGTGCCATCAGTGGGGGTTCAGGGGCCGAAAACTACAATGAGCAGTTCTTC. V is TRBV10-3 and J is TRBJ2-1, with D possibly TRBD1 on 6 matching bases. V lost 4 bases and J 3 bases, leaving 19 bases between the germline ends. CDR1 and CDR2 (germline): ENHRY, SYGVKD. This CDR3 is built from 17 residues.

The CDR3 here is CSAGSRGELFF. Written as DNA, the CDR3 is TGCAGTGCCGGAAGTCGGGGGGAGCTGTTTTTT. This chain joins TRBV20-1 and TRBJ2-2; D remains ambiguous. Germline values: CDR1 DFQATT, CDR2 SNEGSKA (reference sequence). The germline V and J ends were trimmed by 6 bases and 8 bases, with 10 bases remaining between them. The CDR3 covers 11 residues.